The source of this T cell receptor (beta chain) is a study of blood T cells in healthy people across ages. As for the study in general: In model experiments, template switching was able to capture about one barcoded beta molecule for every two T cells that were present.

Each donor's blood draw was 8.5 to 10 milliliters of peripheral blood. Samples had at least 7 million PBMCs isolated from them. Next came a second PCR, run for about 7 to 12 cycles, which used a sample-barcoded 5' primer along with a J-beta primer mix. MiXCR, applied by TCRdb to the 5' RACE reads, yields one record per CDR3 protein. In the table there are around 800,000 distinct CDR3 sequences, around 42% of which are singletons. The V gene lost 3 bases and the J gene lost 8 bases, with 16 bases spanning the gap. The CDR3 length is 13 residues. Germline V gives CDR1 DFQATT, CDR2 SNEGSKA (reference sequence). The table lists this clonotype with a few counts.

The V call is TRBV20-1, the J call TRBJ1-2; D is possibly TRBD1 (5 bases). Sequencing was performed on blood. The sequence derives from a man between 60 and 75 years old in good health. CDR3 in amino acids: CSASEGNWDGYTF. The CDR3 bases are TGCAGTGCTAGTGAGGGCAATTGGGACGGCTACACCTTC.